This T cell receptor beta chain was captured by sequencing in a study of blood T cell repertoires in COVID-19 (dated by TCRdb to the early 2020s). About the full investigation: Samples from collaborators originated in the United States, Italy and Spain and spanned both the acute and convalescent phases of COVID-19. Where available, HLA class I and class II types were obtained from metadata supplied by the sample provider rather than from assay-based typing. Subjects who had been exposed to COVID-19, were actively infected with it, or had recovered from it provided the deeply sampled blood TCRbeta repertoires that made up the dataset. A freely available public database, intended as a resource for researchers studying the immune response to SARS-CoV-2, is where the repertoires were released. The material from the prospective study consisted of cDNA or gDNA derived from T cells, B-cell-depleted T cells, or PBMCs. Sample metadata almost always included a de-identified subject ID, COVID-19 status, age in years and sex. Samples came from the ongoing ImmuneRACE study (first 160 participants) plus 1,254 subjects from 6 global collaborators.

For this clone: What this receptor recognizes is not known. No base quality values were provided; no much bigger clone lies one nucleotide off.

At one collaborating source in Seattle, patients were enrolled during active infection and were followed longitudinally through the course of disease. Each collaborating institution followed its own protocols to collect whole blood in K2EDTA tubes. Collaborator samples were shipped for TCRbeta analysis as frozen whole blood, isolated PBMCs, or DNA extracted from either sample type. General conclusions and limits of the study: The quantity of clinical and demographic metadata differed by source and by participant and was supplied without curation.

TCRbeta CDR3 regions were amplified from genomic DNA using the immunoSEQ Assay, a bias-controlled multiplex PCR. As for the authors' bioinformatics: Nucleated cell counts per sample were estimated from amplification of reference gene primers within the assay. To quantify the absolute abundance of each unique TCRbeta CDR3 rearrangement, sequence reads were collapsed and filtered. For each sample, productive Simpson clonality was calculated as the square root of Simpson's diversity index across productive rearrangements. Here the immuneACCESS table is served through TCRdb, limited to in-frame sequences with V and J called. Missing clones are a known gap in these copies; in checked studies unresolved V genes cover under half, and the rest lacks a known reason. V and J calls and clone size come straight from that table; D and trimming were deduced from the DNA. This sample gives roughly 200,000 clones in total; roughly 80% of them show up just once. Together, the top ten hold more than 9.5% of the sample.

The germline V gene supplies CDR1 SGHRS and CDR2 YFSETQ. The CDR3 spans 13 residues, from the cysteine through the phenylalanine. Only the CDR3 portion is preserved as DNA: 39 bases, with reading frame beginning at the first base. The V end loses 4 bases and the J end loses 3 bases, and a stretch of 11 bases separates them. The source is a woman aged 40-49 years with COVID-19, enrolled during active disease. The source material was peripheral blood. This sequence uses TRBV5-1 and TRBJ2-7; the D gene is perhaps TRBD2, from 6 matching bases. The nucleotide sequence reads TGCGCCAGCAGCCCCCGACTAGGCTACGAGCAGTACTTC. Its translation reads: CASSPRLGYEQYF.